One sample yielded the 17 T cell receptor beta chains listed below, sequenced in a study of T cells in women clearing cervical HPV infection. Produced via immunoSEQ multiplex PCR; TCRdb's table is partial and in-frame only. This repertoire includes roughly 45,000 clones. Input material: blood buffy coat. These receptors came from a woman between 18 and 70 years old with a cervical HPV16 infection that either progressed to CIN3+ or cleared (not recorded which).

Points on this clone: The read finishes 3 residues shy of the CDR3 end, and the germline J gene is used to complete it. The chain is built from TRBV6-2 or TRBV6-3 and TRBJ2-5; D not certain. Trimming cost V 8 bases and J 3 bases, with 13 bases left between them. The CDR3 is 13 residues long. Germline V CDR1 and CDR2: MNHEY, SVGEGT. The DNA read from the CDR3 is TGTGCCAGCCGGCAGCCGGCGGAAGAGACC. Translation: CASRQPAEET. The complete CDR3 sequence is CASRQPAEETQYF.

For this clone: The CDR3 end is not reached by the read, which stops 3 residues before it; the germline J gene fills it in. The chain has TRBV19 and TRBJ1-6; a weak D match, TRBD1 (5 bases). The germline V gene encodes CDR1 LNHDA and CDR2 SQIVND (reference sequence). V was shortened by 6 bases and J by 9 bases, with 18 bases between the two germline ends. This CDR3 has 15 residues. CDR3 bases read: TGTGCCAGTAGGAAGACAGAGACAGCCCGTTCACCC. It specifies CASRKTETARSP. The full-length CDR3 reads as CASRKTETARSPLHF.

In regard to this clone: The read stops 3 residues short of the end of the CDR3; the missing end is completed from the germline J gene. The chain has TRBV28 and TRBJ2-7; 9 positions agree with TRBD1. The CDR3 covers 15 residues. V dropped 2 bases and J dropped 2; count of bases not matched to a gene: 4. Germline lookup yields CDR1 MDHEN and CDR2 SYDVKM. Here the CDR3 reads CASSLQGQGTYEQYF. The sequenced part of the CDR3 DNA is TGTGCCAGCAGTTTACAGGGACAGGGAACCTACGAG.

Note on this clone: The CDR3 extends 3 residues past the end of the read, so its final part is completed from the germline J gene. The rearrangement joins TRBV13 to TRBJ2-5; 7 nucleotides line up with TRBD1. This CDR3 is built from 14 residues. Germline trimming cut 2 bases from V and 3 bases from J; bases unmatched to any gene: 3. Germline V gene lookup returns CDR1 PRHDT and CDR2 FYEKMQ (reference sequence). The sequenced CDR3 bases are TGTGCCAGCAGCTTACAGACAGGGAAAGAGACC. Its translation: CASSLQTGKET. The whole CDR3 is CASSLQTGKETQYF.

Concerning this clone itself: The sequence runs out 3 residues before the end of the CDR3; the remainder is reconstructed from the germline J gene. The rearrangement links TRBV5-1 to TRBJ2-1; TRBD2 matches at 8 bases. In germline, CDR1 is SGHRS, CDR2 YFSETQ. Trimming at V came to 0 bases and at J to 5 bases, leaving 4 bases not matched to a gene. The CDR3 extends over 15 amino acids. The part of the CDR3 DNA that was read is TGCGCCAGCAGCTTGGGTCTAGCGGGTGACAATGAG. Amino acid sequence: CASSLGLAGDNE. Given in full, the CDR3 is CASSLGLAGDNEQFF. Drawing the rest from reference TRBV5-1 and TRBJ2-1, the complete variable domain is KAGVTQTPRYLIKTRGQQVTLSCSPISGHRSVSWYQQTPGQGLQFLFEYFSETQRNKGNFPGRFSGRQFSNSRSEMNVSTLELGDSALYLCASSLGLAGDNEQFFGPGTRLTVL.

The CDR3 bases that were read are TGTGCCAGCAGTGACGACAGGGAGAGGGAA. This translates into CASSDDRERE. From start to end, the CDR3 is CASSDDREREAFF. The chain is built from TRBV2 and TRBJ1-1; 7 bases are a match to TRBD1. From the germline J gene comes the end of the CDR3, since the read stops 3 residues before it. The CDR3 extends over 13 amino acids. Looked up from germline, CDR1 is SNHLY and CDR2 is FYNNEI. Combining the CDR3 with reference TRBV2 and TRBJ1-1 gives the whole variable domain EPEVTQTPSHQVTQMGQEVILRCVPISNHLYFYWYRQILGQKVEFLVSFYNNEISEKSEIFDDQFSVERPDGSNFTLKIRSTKLEDSAMYFCASSDDREREAFFGQGTRLTVV.

Points on this clone: The read terminates 3 residues ahead of where the CDR3 ends, so the germline J gene completes it. The chain links TRBV19 to TRBJ2-3; 8 nucleotides line up with TRBD2. V was pared by 3 bases and J by 5 bases, with 4 bases of the junction left unmatched. The germline V gene has CDR1 LNHDA and CDR2 SQIVND (reference sequence). This CDR3 spans 14 amino acids. The CDR3 here is CASSIGGTRDTQYF. The sequenced part of the CDR3 DNA is TGTGCCAGTAGTATCGGGGGGACTAGAGATACG. Filled out from reference TRBV19 and TRBJ2-3, the complete variable domain reads DGGITQSPKYLFRKEGQNVTLSCEQNLNHDAMYWYRQDPGQGLRLIYYSQIVNDFQKGDIAEGYSVSREKKESFPLTVTSAQKNPTAFYLCASSIGGTRDTQYFGPGTRLTVL.

About this clone itself: Coverage ceases 3 residues before the CDR3 finishes, and the germline J gene fills in the end. The chain carries TRBV7-9 and TRBJ1-2; TRBD1 matches 8 bases. The germline CDR1 and CDR2 sequences are SEHNR and FQNEAQ (reference sequence). The CDR3 is 15 residues long. CDR3 protein: CASSHRGGAPYDYTF. The CDR3 DNA, read in part, is TGTGCCAGCAGCCACAGGGGGGGGGCCCCCTACGAC. Filled out from reference TRBV7-9 and TRBJ1-2, the complete variable domain reads DTGVSQNPRHKITKRGQNVTFRCDPISEHNRLYWYRQTLGQGPEFLTYFQNEAQLEKSRLLSDRFSAERPKGSFSTLEIQRTEQGDSAMYLCASSHRGGAPYDYTFGSGTRLTVV.

A remark on this clone: The read gets to within 3 residues of the CDR3 end, and the germline J gene fills in the rest. The chain is built from TRBV7-9 and TRBJ1-1; the D is unclear. CDR3 size: 15 residues. Deletions cut 2 bases from V and 0 bases from J, with 10 bases between. Germline V lookup: CDR1 SEHNR, CDR2 FQNEAQ (reference sequence). CDR3: CASSLLQIMNTEAFF. The part of the CDR3 DNA that was read is TGTGCCAGCAGCTTATTACAGATTATGAACACTGAA.

Comment on this clone: The sequence runs out 3 residues before the end of the CDR3; the remainder is reconstructed from the germline J gene. The rearrangement links TRBV6-2 or TRBV6-3 to TRBJ2-3; D is perhaps TRBD1 (5 bases). Germline assignment: CDR1 MNHEY and CDR2 SVGEGT. V was clipped by 10 bases and J by 2 bases, with 10 bases between them. The CDR3 length is 12 residues. The part of the CDR3 DNA that was read is TGTGCCACCGCACAGGACACAGATACG. It translates to CATAQDTDT. The entire CDR3 protein is CATAQDTDTQYF.

As regards this clone: The CDR3 end falls 3 residues outside the read, so it is completed with the germline J gene. The chain couples TRBV6-2 or TRBV6-3 to TRBJ2-1; perhaps TRBD2 as D (5 bases). CDR1 and CDR2 (germline): MNHEY, SVGEGT. This CDR3 comprises 15 residues. V was shortened by 2 bases and J by 8 bases, with 16 bases between the two germline ends. CDR3 sequence reads: CASSYLVQRRHEQFF. The DNA read from the CDR3 is TGTGCCAGCAGTTACCTAGTGCAGCGGAGGCATGAG.

About this clone: The read comes to an end 3 residues before the CDR3 does, leaving the germline J gene to fill in the end. J is TRBJ1-4 and V is TRBV19; a possible D gene is TRBD1 (5 bases). The CDR3 extends over 15 amino acids. From germline, CDR1 is LNHDA and CDR2 SQIVND (reference sequence). This chain's CDR3 is CASSTPREGRSPLFF. CDR3 bases read: TGTGCCAGTAGTACCCCCAGGGAGGGGAGGTCACCA.

Details on this clone: The read finishes 3 residues shy of the CDR3 end, and the germline J gene is used to complete it. This chain links TRBV5-1 with TRBJ2-1, with D possibly TRBD1 on 7 matching bases. The CDR3 runs to 15 residues. V gave up 3 bases and J gave up 5 bases, with 15 bases separating them. The germline V gene encodes CDR1 SGHRS and CDR2 YFSETQ. The DNA read from the CDR3 is TGCGCCAGCAGCTCGGAGGGGGCAAAGAACAATGAG. This translates into CASSSEGAKNNE. The full CDR3 reads CASSSEGAKNNEQFF.

Of note for this clone: Read sequence stops 3 residues before the CDR3 end, and the germline J gene provides the missing end. V gene TRBV20-1 combines with J gene TRBJ2-2; D is unclear. Trimming removed 3 bases from V and 5 bases from J, with 7 bases in between. The germline CDR1 and CDR2 sequences are DFQATT and SNEGSKA (reference sequence). The CDR3 length is 12 residues. The chain's CDR3 is CSASDGTGELFF. The CDR3 DNA, read in part, is TGCAGTGCTAGCGACGGGACCGGGGAG.

A note on this clone: The observed sequence ends 3 residues before the CDR3 terminus, with the missing tail filled in from the germline J gene. The V call is TRBV20-1, the J call TRBJ1-3; D gene unclear. CDR1 and CDR2 from the germline V gene are DFQATT and SNEGSKA (reference sequence). V was trimmed by 2 bases and J by 2 bases, leaving 10 bases between them. CDR3 length equals 14 residues. The DNA read from the CDR3 is TGCAGTGCTAGAAATCTCCGGGCTGGAAACACC. Residues: CSARNLRAGNT. The complete CDR3 sequence is CSARNLRAGNTIYF.

Turning to this clone: The sequence runs out 3 residues before the end of the CDR3; the remainder is reconstructed from the germline J gene. The rearrangement joins TRBV5-5 to TRBJ1-1; 9 positions match TRBD1. The CDR3 sequence is 11 residues long. CDR1 and CDR2 (germline): SGHKS, YYEKEE (reference sequence). The CDR3 sequence: CASSSDRGAFF. Partial CDR3 DNA: TGTGCCAGCAGTTCGGACAGGGGA.

Note on this clone: Coverage ceases 3 residues before the CDR3 finishes, and the germline J gene fills in the end. J is TRBJ1-6 and V is TRBV28, with D unclear. Trimming removed 5 bases at V and 7 bases at J, with 9 bases between. The germline gives CDR1 MDHEN, CDR2 SYDVKM. CDR3 size: 13 residues. CDR3 sequence: CASSQIPNSPLHF. CDR3 DNA, as far as it was read: TGTGCCAGCAGTCAGATACCGAATTCACCC.